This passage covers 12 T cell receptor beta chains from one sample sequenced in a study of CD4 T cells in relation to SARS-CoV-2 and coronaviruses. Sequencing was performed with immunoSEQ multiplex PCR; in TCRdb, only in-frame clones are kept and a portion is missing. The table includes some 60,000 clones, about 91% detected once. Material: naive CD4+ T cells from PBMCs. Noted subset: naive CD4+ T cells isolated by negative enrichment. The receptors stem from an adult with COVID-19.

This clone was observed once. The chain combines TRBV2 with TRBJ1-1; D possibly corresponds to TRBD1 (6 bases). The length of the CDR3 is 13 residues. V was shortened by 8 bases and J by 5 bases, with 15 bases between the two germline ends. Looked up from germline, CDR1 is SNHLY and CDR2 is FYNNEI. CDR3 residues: CASLSQGPTEAFF. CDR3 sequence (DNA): TGTGCCAGCTTATCGCAGGGGCCTACTGAAGCTTTCTTT. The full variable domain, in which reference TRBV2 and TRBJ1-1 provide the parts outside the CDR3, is EPEVTQTPSHQVTQMGQEVILRCVPISNHLYFYWYRQILGQKVEFLVSFYNNEISEKSEIFDDQFSVERPDGSNFTLKIRSTKLEDSAMYFCASLSQGPTEAFFGQGTRLTVV.

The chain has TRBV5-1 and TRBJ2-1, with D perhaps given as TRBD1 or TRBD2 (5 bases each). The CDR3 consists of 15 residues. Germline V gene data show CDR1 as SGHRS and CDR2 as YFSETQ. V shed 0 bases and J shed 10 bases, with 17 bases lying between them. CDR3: CASSLAGTPLGEQFF. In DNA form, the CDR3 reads TGCGCCAGCAGCTTGGCCGGGACCCCTCTCGGAGAGCAGTTCTTC.

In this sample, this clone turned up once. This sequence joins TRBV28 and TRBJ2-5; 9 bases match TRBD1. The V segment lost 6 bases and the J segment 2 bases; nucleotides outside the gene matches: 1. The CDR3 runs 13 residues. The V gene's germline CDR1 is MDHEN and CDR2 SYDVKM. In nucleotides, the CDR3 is TGTGCCAGCAGACAGGGGGCTCAAGAGACCCAGTACTTC. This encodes CASRQGAQETQYF.

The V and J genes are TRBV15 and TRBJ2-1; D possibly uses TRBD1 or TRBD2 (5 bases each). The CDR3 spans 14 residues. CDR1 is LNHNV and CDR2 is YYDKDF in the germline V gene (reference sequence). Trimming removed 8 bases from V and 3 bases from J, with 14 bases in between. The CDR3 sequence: CATARGGYYNEQFF. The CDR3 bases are TGTGCCACCGCCCGGGGCGGGTACTACAATGAGCAGTTCTTC.

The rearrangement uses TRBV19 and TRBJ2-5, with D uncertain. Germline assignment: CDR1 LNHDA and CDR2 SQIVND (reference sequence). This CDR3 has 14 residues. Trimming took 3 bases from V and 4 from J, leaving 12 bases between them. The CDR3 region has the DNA TGTGCCAGTAGTATTAATGGGAATCGAGAGACCCAGTACTTC. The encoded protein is CASSINGNRETQYF. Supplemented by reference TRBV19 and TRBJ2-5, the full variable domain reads DGGITQSPKYLFRKEGQNVTLSCEQNLNHDAMYWYRQDPGQGLRLIYYSQIVNDFQKGDIAEGYSVSREKKESFPLTVTSAQKNPTAFYLCASSINGNRETQYFGPGTRLLVL.

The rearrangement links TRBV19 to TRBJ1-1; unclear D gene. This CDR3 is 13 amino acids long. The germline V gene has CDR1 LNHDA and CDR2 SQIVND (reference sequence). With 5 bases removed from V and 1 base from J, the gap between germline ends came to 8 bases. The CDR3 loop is CASSVTANTEAFF. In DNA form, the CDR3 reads TGTGCCAGTAGTGTCACAGCGAACACTGAAGCTTTCTTT.

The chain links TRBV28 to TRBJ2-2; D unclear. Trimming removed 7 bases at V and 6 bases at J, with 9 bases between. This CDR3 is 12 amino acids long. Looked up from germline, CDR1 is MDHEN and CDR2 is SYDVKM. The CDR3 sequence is CASTALPGELFF. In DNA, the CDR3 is TGTGCCAGCACCGCTCTCCCCGGGGAGCTGTTTTTT.

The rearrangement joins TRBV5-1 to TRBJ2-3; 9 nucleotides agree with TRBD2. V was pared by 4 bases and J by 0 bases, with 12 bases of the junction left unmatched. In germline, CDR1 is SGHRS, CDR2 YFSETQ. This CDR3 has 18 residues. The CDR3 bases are TGCGCCAGCAGCCCTGGGAGGCTAGCGGGGAGAAGCACAGATACGCAGTATTTT. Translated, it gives CASSPGRLAGRSTDTQYF.

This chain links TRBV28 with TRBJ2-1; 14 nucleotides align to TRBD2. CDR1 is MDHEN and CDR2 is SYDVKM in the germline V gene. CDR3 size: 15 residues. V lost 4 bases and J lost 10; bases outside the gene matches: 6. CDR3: CASSSLGLAGVEQFF. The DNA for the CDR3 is TGTGCCAGCAGTTCCTTGGGACTAGCGGGAGTGGAGCAGTTCTTC.

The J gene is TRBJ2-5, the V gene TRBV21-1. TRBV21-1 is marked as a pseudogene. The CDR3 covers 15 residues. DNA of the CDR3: TGTGCCAGCAACCCCGTTCGGCCTTCTAAACAGACCCAGTACTTC. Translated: CASNPVRPSKQTQYF.

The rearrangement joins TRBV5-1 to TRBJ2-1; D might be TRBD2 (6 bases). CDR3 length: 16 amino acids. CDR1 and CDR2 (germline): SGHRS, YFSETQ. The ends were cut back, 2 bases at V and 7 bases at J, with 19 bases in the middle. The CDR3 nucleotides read TGCGCCAGCAGCTTCTGGGGGGACGGGAGCGCAAATGAGCAGTTCTTC. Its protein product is CASSFWGDGSANEQFF.

CDR3 residues: CASTNPGHNQYF. The CDR3 DNA follows: TGTGCCAGCACAAATCCGGGCCATAACCAGTACTTC. The chain links TRBV5-6 to TRBJ2-5; D unclear. V dropped 6 bases and J dropped 10 bases, with 16 bases sitting between them. Per germline, CDR1 SGHDT and CDR2 YYEEEE. The CDR3 spans 12 residues.